A selection of T cell receptor beta chains follows, all from one sample in a study of technical replicates of blood from several donors. Assay used: immunoSEQ multiplex PCR; TCRdb lists only in-frame clones, some missing. Here the sample spans tens of thousands of clones, 90% to 95% being singletons. Specimen: T cells isolated from PBMCs. These receptor sequences come from a human donor in good health. CDR3s include the opening cysteine and the closing phenylalanine or tryptophan. Each record gives: D gene, clone size, V gene, J gene, CDR3 length, CDR3 protein, CDR3 DNA. A D gene is named only where the DNA matches it firmly. Clone size is given for some rows only: seen once, a few or many times, or a class if the clone is expanded.

d_call: NA; clone_size: NA; v_call: TRBV6-5; j_call: TRBJ2-7; cdr3_length: 13; cdr3_aa: CASSYYGDYEQYF; cdr3_nt: TGTGCCAGCAGTTACTACGGAGACTACGAGCAGTACTTC
d_call: NA; clone_size: NA; v_call: TRBV5-1; j_call: TRBJ1-2; cdr3_length: 15; cdr3_aa: CASSLDRQGGVGYTF; cdr3_nt: TGCGCCAGCAGCTTGGATCGGCAGGGAGGCGTTGGCTACACCTTC
d_call: NA; clone_size: NA; v_call: TRBV9; j_call: TRBJ1-2; cdr3_length: 14; cdr3_aa: CASSVGRRGDGYTF; cdr3_nt: TGTGCCAGCAGCGTAGGTCGCAGGGGTGATGGCTACACCTTC
d_call: NA; clone_size: NA; v_call: TRBV6-4; j_call: TRBJ1-5; cdr3_length: 14; cdr3_aa: CASSVFGGHQPQHF; cdr3_nt: TGTGCCAGCAGTGTCTTCGGGGGTCATCAGCCCCAGCATTTT
d_call: NA; clone_size: once; v_call: TRBV12-5; j_call: TRBJ1-5; cdr3_length: 17; cdr3_aa: CASGLVLEGINNQPQHF; cdr3_nt: TGTGCTAGTGGTTTGGTACTAGAAGGAATCAACAATCAGCCCCAGCATTTT
d_call: NA; clone_size: NA; v_call: TRBV7-9; j_call: TRBJ1-3; cdr3_length: 14; cdr3_aa: CASSPRTAGNTIYF; cdr3_nt: TGTGCCAGCAGCCCTCGGACAGCCGGAAACACCATATATTTT
d_call: NA; clone_size: NA; v_call: TRBV5-1; j_call: TRBJ2-7; cdr3_length: 11; cdr3_aa: CASSFRGEQYF; cdr3_nt: TGCGCCAGCAGCTTCAGGGGCGAGCAGTACTTC
d_call: TRBD2; clone_size: NA; v_call: TRBV7-8; j_call: TRBJ2-7; cdr3_length: 16; cdr3_aa: CASSLLAGGDLYEQYF; cdr3_nt: TGTGCCAGCAGCCTCCTAGCGGGGGGGGACCTCTACGAGCAGTACTTC
d_call: NA; clone_size: NA; v_call: TRBV4-1; j_call: TRBJ2-1; cdr3_length: 19; cdr3_aa: CASSQDPLQGTLTYNEQFF; cdr3_nt: TGCGCCAGCAGCCAAGATCCCCTACAGGGCACTCTTACCTACAATGAGCAGTTCTTC
d_call: TRBD1; clone_size: NA; v_call: TRBV10-3; j_call: TRBJ1-5; cdr3_length: 15; cdr3_aa: CAISGDSLSNQPQHF; cdr3_nt: TGTGCCATCAGCGGGGACAGTTTAAGCAATCAGCCCCAGCATTTT
d_call: TRBD2; clone_size: NA; v_call: TRBV4-1; j_call: TRBJ2-1; cdr3_length: 14; cdr3_aa: CASRLLAGDNEQFF; cdr3_nt: TGCGCCAGCAGATTACTAGCGGGGGACAATGAGCAGTTCTTC
d_call: NA; clone_size: NA; v_call: TRBV2; j_call: TRBJ2-3; cdr3_length: 15; cdr3_aa: CASSDRTASTDTQYF; cdr3_nt: TGTGCCAGCAGTGATAGGACAGCTAGCACAGATACGCAGTATTTT
d_call: TRBD1; clone_size: NA; v_call: TRBV4-2; j_call: TRBJ1-4; cdr3_length: 16; cdr3_aa: CASSQDSGQGGEKLFF; cdr3_nt: TGTGCCAGCAGCCAAGATAGTGGACAGGGCGGCGAAAAACTGTTTTTT
d_call: NA; clone_size: once; v_call: TRBV9; j_call: TRBJ1-3; cdr3_length: 14; cdr3_aa: CASRRDLAGNTIYF; cdr3_nt: TGTGCCAGCAGGCGGGACCTGGCTGGAAACACCATATATTTT
d_call: NA; clone_size: NA; v_call: TRBV5-1; j_call: TRBJ1-1; cdr3_length: 12; cdr3_aa: CASSFQGPEAFF; cdr3_nt: TGCGCCAGCAGCTTTCAGGGTCCTGAAGCTTTCTTT
d_call: NA; clone_size: NA; v_call: TRBV19; j_call: TRBJ2-1; cdr3_length: 14; cdr3_aa: CASGRALSYNEQFF; cdr3_nt: TGTGCCAGTGGCAGGGCGTTATCCTACAATGAGCAGTTCTTC
d_call: TRBD1; clone_size: NA; v_call: TRBV7-9; j_call: TRBJ2-3; cdr3_length: 15; cdr3_aa: CASSQDRGGSDTQYF; cdr3_nt: TGTGCCAGCAGCCAGGACAGGGGAGGGTCAGATACGCAGTATTTT
d_call: TRBD1; clone_size: NA; v_call: TRBV25-1; j_call: TRBJ2-1; cdr3_length: 15; cdr3_aa: CASSAGTGEMNEQFF; cdr3_nt: TGTGCCAGCAGTGCCGGGACAGGGGAAATGAATGAGCAGTTCTTC
d_call: NA; clone_size: NA; v_call: TRBV29-1; j_call: TRBJ2-1; cdr3_length: 12; cdr3_aa: CSVERSYNEQFF; cdr3_nt: TGCAGCGTTGAGCGGTCCTACAATGAGCAGTTCTTC
d_call: TRBD2; clone_size: NA; v_call: TRBV2; j_call: TRBJ2-3; cdr3_length: 19; cdr3_aa: CASSEAGLAGGLWTDTQYF; cdr3_nt: TGTGCCAGCAGTGAAGCGGGACTAGCGGGGGGGCTGTGGACAGATACGCAGTATTTT
d_call: NA; clone_size: NA; v_call: TRBV5-1; j_call: TRBJ1-4; cdr3_length: 17; cdr3_aa: CASSLRGSSGTNEKLFF; cdr3_nt: TGCGCCAGCAGCTTGCGGGGGTCGAGTGGGACTAATGAAAAACTGTTTTTT
d_call: TRBD1; clone_size: once; v_call: TRBV25-1; j_call: TRBJ1-5; cdr3_length: 15; cdr3_aa: CASRNGQGDNQPQHF; cdr3_nt: TGTGCCAGCAGAAACGGACAGGGGGACAATCAGCCCCAGCATTTT
d_call: NA; clone_size: NA; v_call: TRBV19; j_call: TRBJ1-1; cdr3_length: 12; cdr3_aa: CASSIPLQGAFF; cdr3_nt: TGTGCCAGTAGTATCCCCTTACAGGGAGCTTTCTTT
d_call: TRBD2; clone_size: NA; v_call: TRBV7-6; j_call: TRBJ2-2; cdr3_length: 17; cdr3_aa: CASSPRLAGVSAGELFF; cdr3_nt: TGTGCCAGCAGCCCTAGACTAGCGGGAGTTTCCGCCGGGGAGCTGTTTTTT